This record concerns one T cell receptor beta chain sequence. Its antigen is still unknown. The study extracted blood RNA from unsorted whole blood and also extracted germline DNA. Blood samples of around 3.7 milliliters were drawn preoperatively. Total RNA (around 510 ng) served as template for TCR beta cDNA synthesis primed by a constant-region primer. Employing slightly modified ARM-PCR, three nested multiplex PCR rounds were run, and these gave rise to the TCR beta libraries. A C-beta reverse primer and TRBV1-TRBV30 forward primers served in each of the first two PCR rounds, at approximately 10 cycles apiece. One entry per CDR3 protein results from TCRdb running MiXCR on the multiplex PCR reads. Of 300,000 to 350,000 distinct CDR3 sequences listed, 50% to 60% are singletons. This CDR3 comprises 13 residues. V shed 10 bases and J shed 7 bases, with 17 bases lying between them. From germline, CDR1 is SNHLY and CDR2 FYNNEI.

This sample was included in a study of tumor-infiltrating lymphocytes in primary liver carcinoma. As for the study in general: Surgery removed the patients' primary liver carcinoma. Findings and limits, study-wide: Blood trailed tumors significantly in top-250-clone fraction (p = 0.039). Since the samples were bulk and unsorted, the CD4+ and CD8+ repertoires were not compared.

The origin of this receptor is a woman aged 25-40 years with primary liver carcinoma and hepatitis B virus infection. V gene TRBV2 combines with J gene TRBJ2-1; D gene ambiguous. Material: peripheral blood. The CDR3 protein is CAITSDWSNEQFF. DNA for the CDR3: TGTGCCATCACAAGTGATTGGTCAAATGAGCAGTTCTTC. The whole variable domain, remainder taken from reference TRBV2 and TRBJ2-1, is EPEVTQTPSHQVTQMGQEVILRCVPISNHLYFYWYRQILGQKVEFLVSFYNNEISEKSEIFDDQFSVERPDGSNFTLKIRSTKLEDSAMYFCAITSDWSNEQFFGPGTRLTVL.